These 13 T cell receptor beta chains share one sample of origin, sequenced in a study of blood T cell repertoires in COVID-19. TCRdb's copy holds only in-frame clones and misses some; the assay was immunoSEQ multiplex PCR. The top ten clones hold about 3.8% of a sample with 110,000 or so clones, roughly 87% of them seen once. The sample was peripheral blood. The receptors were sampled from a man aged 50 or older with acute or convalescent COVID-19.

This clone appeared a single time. Written as DNA, the CDR3 is TGCAGCGTTGTGGGGACTTTCCTTAGGGCAGATACGCAGTATTTT. Translation: CSVVGTFLRADTQYF. The chain employs TRBV29-1 and TRBJ2-3; tentative D call: TRBD2 (6 bases). Germline CDR1 SQVTM, CDR2 ANQGSEA. The V gene lost 4 bases and the J gene lost 4 bases, with 18 bases spanning the gap. CDR3 size: 15 residues.

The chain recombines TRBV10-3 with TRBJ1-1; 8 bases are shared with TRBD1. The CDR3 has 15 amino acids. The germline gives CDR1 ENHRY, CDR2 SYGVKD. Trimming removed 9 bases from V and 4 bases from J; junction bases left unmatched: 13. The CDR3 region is CAIGAGGGLGTEAFF. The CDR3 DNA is TGTGCCATAGGAGCAGGGGGCGGGTTGGGCACTGAAGCTTTCTTT.

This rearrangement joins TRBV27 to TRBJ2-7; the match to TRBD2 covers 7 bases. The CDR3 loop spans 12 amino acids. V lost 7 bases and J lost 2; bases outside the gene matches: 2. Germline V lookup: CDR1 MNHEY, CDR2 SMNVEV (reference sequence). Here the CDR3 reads CASMAGAYEQYF. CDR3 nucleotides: TGTGCCAGCATGGCGGGGGCCTACGAGCAGTACTTC.

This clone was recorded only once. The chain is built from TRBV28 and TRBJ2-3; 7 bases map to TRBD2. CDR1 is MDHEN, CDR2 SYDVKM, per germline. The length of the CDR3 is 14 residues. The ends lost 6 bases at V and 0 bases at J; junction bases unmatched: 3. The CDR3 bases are TGTGCCAGCAGACCTAGCGGAAGCACAGATACGCAGTATTTT. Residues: CASRPSGSTDTQYF.

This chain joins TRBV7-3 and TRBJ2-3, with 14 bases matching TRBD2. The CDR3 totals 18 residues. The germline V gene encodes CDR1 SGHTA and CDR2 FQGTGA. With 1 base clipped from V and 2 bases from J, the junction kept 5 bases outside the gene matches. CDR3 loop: CASSLRGTSGSLTDTQYF. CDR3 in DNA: TGTGCCAGCAGCTTAAGGGGGACTAGCGGGAGTCTCACAGATACGCAGTATTTT.

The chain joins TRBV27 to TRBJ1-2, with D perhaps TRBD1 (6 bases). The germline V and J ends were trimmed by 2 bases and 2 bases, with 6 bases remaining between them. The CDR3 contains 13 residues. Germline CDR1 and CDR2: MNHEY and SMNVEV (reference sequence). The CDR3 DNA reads TGTGCCAGCAGTTTAACAGGGAACTATGGCTACACCTTC. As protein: CASSLTGNYGYTF.

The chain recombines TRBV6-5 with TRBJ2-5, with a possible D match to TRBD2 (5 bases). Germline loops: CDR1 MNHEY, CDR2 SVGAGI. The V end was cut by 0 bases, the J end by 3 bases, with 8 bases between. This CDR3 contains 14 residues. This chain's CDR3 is CASSYSTGKETQYF. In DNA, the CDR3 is TGTGCCAGCAGTTACTCGACGGGGAAAGAGACCCAGTACTTC.

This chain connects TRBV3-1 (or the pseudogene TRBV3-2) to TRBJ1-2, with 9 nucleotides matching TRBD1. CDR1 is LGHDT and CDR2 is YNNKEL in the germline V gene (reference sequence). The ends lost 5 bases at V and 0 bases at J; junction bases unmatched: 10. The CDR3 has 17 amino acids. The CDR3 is CASSGLGQGLSNYGYTF. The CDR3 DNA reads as TGTGCCAGCAGCGGGTTGGGACAGGGACTATCTAACTATGGCTACACCTTC.

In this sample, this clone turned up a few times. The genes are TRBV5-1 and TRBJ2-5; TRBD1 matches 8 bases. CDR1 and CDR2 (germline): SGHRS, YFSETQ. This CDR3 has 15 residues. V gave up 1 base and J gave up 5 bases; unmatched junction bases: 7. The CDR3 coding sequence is TGCGCCAGCAGCTTGAACAGGGGGTCGCAGGAGACCCAGTACTTC. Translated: CASSLNRGSQETQYF.

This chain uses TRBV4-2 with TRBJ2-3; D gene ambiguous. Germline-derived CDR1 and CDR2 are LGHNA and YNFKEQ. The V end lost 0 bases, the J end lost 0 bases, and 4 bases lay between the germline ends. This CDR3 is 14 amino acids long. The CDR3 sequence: CASSQDPSTDTQYF. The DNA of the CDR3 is TGTGCCAGCAGCCAAGATCCTAGCACAGATACGCAGTATTTT.

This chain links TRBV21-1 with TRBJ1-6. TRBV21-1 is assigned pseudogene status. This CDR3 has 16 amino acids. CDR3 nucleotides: TGTGCCAGCAGCAAGCCGGCTCTCCGGGTGTCTTCACCCCTCCACTTT. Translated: CASSKPALRVSSPLHF.

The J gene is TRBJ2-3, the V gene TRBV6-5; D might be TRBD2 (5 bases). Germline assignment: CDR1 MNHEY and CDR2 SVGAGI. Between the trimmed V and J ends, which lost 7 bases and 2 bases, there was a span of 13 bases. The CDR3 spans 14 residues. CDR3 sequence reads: CASNAERNTDTQYF. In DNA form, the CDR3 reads TGTGCCAGCAATGCGGAGCGGAACACAGATACGCAGTATTTT.

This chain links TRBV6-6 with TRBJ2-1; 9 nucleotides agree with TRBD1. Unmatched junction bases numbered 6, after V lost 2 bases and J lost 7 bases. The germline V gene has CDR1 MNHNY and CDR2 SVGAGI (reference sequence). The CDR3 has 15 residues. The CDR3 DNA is TGTGCCAGCAGTTACCCAGGGACAGGGAAGAATGAGCAGTTCTTC. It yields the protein CASSYPGTGKNEQFF.